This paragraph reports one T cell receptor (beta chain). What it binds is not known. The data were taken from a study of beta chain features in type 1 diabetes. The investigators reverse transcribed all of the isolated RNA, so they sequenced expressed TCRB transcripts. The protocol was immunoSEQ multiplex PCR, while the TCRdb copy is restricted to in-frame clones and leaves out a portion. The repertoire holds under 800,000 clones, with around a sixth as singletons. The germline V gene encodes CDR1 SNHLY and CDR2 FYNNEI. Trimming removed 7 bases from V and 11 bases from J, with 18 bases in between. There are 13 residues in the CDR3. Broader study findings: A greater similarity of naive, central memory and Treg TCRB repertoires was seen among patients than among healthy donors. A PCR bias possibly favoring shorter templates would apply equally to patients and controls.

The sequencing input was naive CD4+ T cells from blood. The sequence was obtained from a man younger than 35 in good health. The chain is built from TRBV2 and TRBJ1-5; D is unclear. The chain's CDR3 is CASKEVEGSAQHF. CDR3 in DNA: TGTGCCAGCAAGGAGGTTGAGGGATCGGCCCAGCATTTT.